The 21 T cell receptor beta chains presented below share a single source sample, sequenced in a study of cytomegalovirus exposure and HLA in healthy donors (dated by TCRdb to about 2017). Library preparation used the immunoSEQ multiplex PCR assay. For the multiplex PCR, a mixture combining 60 forward primers for TCR Vbeta segments and 13 reverse primers for TCR Jbeta segments was used. In TCRdb, the immuneACCESS table is reduced to in-frame sequences with V and J assigned. These tables do not hold every clone; where another copy was compared, an unresolved V gene accounts for under half, and the others remain unexplained. The sample has 150,000 to 200,000 clones on record, around 87% of them singletons. Approximately 1.7% of the sample comes from the top ten. What was sequenced was PBMCs. The receptors derive from a young woman in good health and CMV-seronegative.

The gene calls are TRBV18 and TRBJ2-1; D might be TRBD1 (5 bases). CDR3 length: 16 amino acids. Germline-derived CDR1 and CDR2 are KGHSH and LQKENI. The V end was cut by 3 bases, the J end by 5 bases, with 17 bases between. CDR3 coding DNA: TGTGCCAGCTCACCGATGACAGCCTCCGGTCACAATGAGCAGTTCTTC. It specifies CASSPMTASGHNEQFF.

This clone occurred once. In nucleotides, the CDR3 is TGTGCCAGCAGTTGGACAGGGCGAGATCAGCCCCAGCATTTT. Residues: CASSWTGRDQPQHF. The chain is built from TRBV7-2 and TRBJ1-5, with TRBD1 identical over 8 bases. Germline V gene sequence: CDR1 SGHTA, CDR2 FQGNSA. There are 14 residues in the CDR3. With V trimmed by 6 bases and J by 5 bases, 6 bases remained unmatched. Supplemented by reference TRBV7-2 and TRBJ1-5, the full variable domain reads GAGVSQSPSNKVTEKGKDVELRCDPISGHTALYWYRQSLGQGLEFLIYFQGNSAPDKSGLPSDRFSAERTGGSVSTLTIQRTQQEDSAVYLCASSWTGRDQPQHFGDGTRLSIL.

V usage is TRBV28 and J usage is TRBJ1-1; no clear D gene. CDR3 size: 13 residues. Germline CDR1 is MDHEN and CDR2 is SYDVKM. Trimming took 3 bases from V and 4 from J, leaving 9 bases between them. CDR3 sequence (DNA): TGTGCCAGCAGTTTGAACAGTCTCACTGAAGCTTTCTTT. Translating gives CASSLNSLTEAFF.

This chain joins TRBV28 and TRBJ1-6; D possibly corresponds to TRBD1 (5 bases). With 2 bases removed from V and 10 bases from J, the gap between germline ends came to 18 bases. This CDR3 comprises 16 residues. Looked up from germline, CDR1 is MDHEN and CDR2 is SYDVKM. DNA for the CDR3: TGTGCCAGCAGTTTAGGGGCCGGCACTAAGCACTCACCCCTCCACTTT. Translated, it gives CASSLGAGTKHSPLHF.

This chain joins TRBV25-1 and TRBJ2-2; possibly TRBD2 for D (6 bases). The germline gives CDR1 MGHDK, CDR2 SYGVNS. The V end was cut by 9 bases, the J end by 4 bases, with 15 bases between. CDR3 length: 14 amino acids. In nucleotides, the CDR3 is TGTGCCAGTCGACTAGGCCAAACCACCGGGGAGCTGTTTTTT. Its translation: CASRLGQTTGELFF. Variable domain in full (rest from reference TRBV25-1 and TRBJ2-2): EADIYQTPRYLVIGTGKKITLECSQTMGHDKMYWYQQDPGMELHLIHYSYGVNSTEKGDLSSESTVSRIRTEHFPLTLESARPSHTSQYLCASRLGQTTGELFFGEGSRLTVL.

The J gene is TRBJ1-6, the V gene TRBV5-4; TRBD1 might be the D (5 bases). The CDR3 spans 17 residues. Germline V gives CDR1 SGHNT, CDR2 YYREEE (reference sequence). Deletions cut 3 bases from V and 10 bases from J, with 23 bases between. The CDR3 nucleotides read TGTGCCAGCAGCTCCCCGCACCGGAAAGGGGAGGACTCACCCCTCCACTTT. Its protein is CASSSPHRKGEDSPLHF.

The chain combines TRBV7-6 with TRBJ2-7, with TRBD2 matching over 8 bases. V dropped 1 base and J dropped 1; count of bases not matched to a gene: 12. The CDR3 extends over 18 amino acids. Looked up from germline, CDR1 is SGHVS and CDR2 is FNYEAQ. CDR3 residues: CASSLVMPWREVSYEQYF. In nucleotides, the CDR3 is TGTGCCAGCAGCTTAGTGATGCCGTGGCGGGAGGTGTCCTACGAGCAGTACTTC.

The V gene is TRBV28, the J gene TRBJ1-1; TRBD1 might be the D (6 bases). Trimming took 5 bases from V and 2 from J, leaving 12 bases between them. The CDR3 is 14 residues long. Germline values: CDR1 MDHEN, CDR2 SYDVKM. The CDR3, as DNA: TGTGCCAGCAGTCAAAAACAGGGTAACACTGAAGCTTTCTTT. It translates to CASSQKQGNTEAFF.

The V gene is TRBV12-2, the J gene TRBJ2-1; TRBD1 is the table's D call, not checked against the DNA. TRBV12-2 is classified as a pseudogene. The length of the CDR3 is 14 residues. CDR3 in DNA: TGTGCAAGTCGCCCCGGCTCCGGGACAATAGAGCAGTTCTTC. Amino acid sequence: CASRPGSGTIEQFF.

The rearrangement links TRBV28 to TRBJ2-2; 8 bases agree with TRBD2. The V gene end was trimmed by 8 bases and the J gene end by 6 bases; junction bases not matched to a gene: 17. The CDR3 contains 17 residues. CDR1 is MDHEN and CDR2 is SYDVKM in the germline V gene. In DNA form, the CDR3 reads TGTGCCAGCTCTGCCCCCCCACTAGAGCGGGAGTCCGGGGAGCTGTTTTTT. Its translation: CASSAPPLERESGELFF.

The chain carries TRBV2 and TRBJ2-7, with 8 bases that match TRBD1. CDR1 SNHLY and CDR2 FYNNEI come from the germline V gene. Trimming took 7 bases from V and 3 from J; bases not matched to a gene: 11. The CDR3 spans 15 residues. CDR3 residues: CASIPRDRSFYEQYF. CDR3 DNA: TGTGCCAGCATCCCGCGGGACAGGTCGTTCTACGAGCAGTACTTC. Based on the CDR3 plus reference TRBV2 and TRBJ2-7, the full variable domain is EPEVTQTPSHQVTQMGQEVILRCVPISNHLYFYWYRQILGQKVEFLVSFYNNEISEKSEIFDDQFSVERPDGSNFTLKIRSTKLEDSAMYFCASIPRDRSFYEQYFGPGTRLTVT.

The gene calls are TRBV2 and TRBJ2-5; 11 bases align to TRBD2. The CDR3 covers 15 residues. Germline V gene sequence: CDR1 SNHLY, CDR2 FYNNEI. Trimming at V came to 6 bases and at J to 2 bases, leaving 5 bases not matched to a gene. The CDR3 spells CASSPGTSGQETQYF. The CDR3 DNA follows: TGTGCCAGCAGCCCCGGGACTAGCGGTCAAGAGACCCAGTACTTC. Using reference TRBV2 and TRBJ2-5 for the parts outside the CDR3, the full variable domain is EPEVTQTPSHQVTQMGQEVILRCVPISNHLYFYWYRQILGQKVEFLVSFYNNEISEKSEIFDDQFSVERPDGSNFTLKIRSTKLEDSAMYFCASSPGTSGQETQYFGPGTRLLVL.

The V gene is TRBV4-1, the J gene TRBJ1-2, with D possibly TRBD1 on 5 matching bases. The CDR3 length is 13 residues. The germline V gene has CDR1 MGHRA and CDR2 YSYEKL. The germline V and J ends were trimmed by 1 base and 6 bases, with 9 bases remaining between them. The CDR3, as DNA: TGCGCCAGCAGCCAAGGCAGGGAGGATGGCTACACCTTC. It translates to CASSQGREDGYTF.

The genes are TRBV5-6 and TRBJ2-2, with 8 bases matching TRBD1. The CDR3 extends over 17 amino acids. CDR1 and CDR2 (germline): SGHDT, YYEEEE. Losses at the gene ends were 4 bases for V and 5 bases for J; bases not matched to a gene: 13. CDR3 in amino acids: CASSPLDQGARTGELFF. CDR3 nucleotide sequence: TGTGCCAGCAGCCCTCTGGATCAGGGGGCGAGAACCGGGGAGCTGTTTTTT.

The gene calls are TRBV7-8 and TRBJ1-1; 8 nucleotides align to TRBD1. The CDR3 loop spans 16 amino acids. The trim removed 1 base at V and 11 bases at J, leaving 15 bases unmatched. From germline, CDR1 is SGHVS and CDR2 FQNEAQ. The CDR3 nucleotides are TGTGCCAGCAGCTTAGGAAGGCCAGGGGGCAGAGTTGGTGCTTTCTTT. This codes for CASSLGRPGGRVGAFF.

This chain joins TRBV5-1 and TRBJ1-5; 9 positions match TRBD1. Losses at the gene ends were 4 bases for V and 4 bases for J; bases not matched to a gene: 3. Germline loops: CDR1 SGHRS, CDR2 YFSETQ. The CDR3 runs 14 residues. CDR3 protein: CASSDGQGNQPQHF. The CDR3 nucleotides are TGCGCCAGCAGCGATGGACAGGGGAATCAGCCCCAGCATTTT.

This sequence joins TRBV7-6 and TRBJ1-1; TRBD1 matches 9 bases. The CDR3 loop spans 15 amino acids. Looked up from germline, CDR1 is SGHVS and CDR2 is FNYEAQ. V lost 4 bases, J lost 1 base, and 4 bases stayed unmatched. The chain's CDR3 is CASSSGQGTNTEAFF. The CDR3 DNA reads TGTGCCAGCAGCTCCGGACAGGGGACGAACACTGAAGCTTTCTTT.

This clone was detected only a few times. J is TRBJ1-1 and V is TRBV30, with TRBD1 as a possible D gene (6 bases). The CDR3 runs to 13 residues. The germline V gene encodes CDR1 GTSNPN and CDR2 SVGIG (reference sequence). Trimming cost V 2 bases and J 2 bases, with 9 bases left between them. CDR3 in DNA: TGTGCCTGGAGTTTACAGGGAAACACTGAAGCTTTCTTT. The encoded protein is CAWSLQGNTEAFF. The full variable domain, with the rest looked up from reference TRBV30 and TRBJ1-1, is SQTIHQWPATLVQPVGSPLSLECTVEGTSNPNLYWYRQAAGRGLQLLFYSVGIGQISSEVPQNLSASRPQDRQFILSSKKLLLSDSGFYLCAWSLQGNTEAFFGQGTRLTVV.

This CDR3 reads CASSMGLAGIREAQYF. The CDR3 DNA reads as TGTGCCAGCAGCATGGGACTAGCGGGTATTAGGGAAGCGCAGTATTTT. The V and J genes are TRBV7-2 and TRBJ2-3; 12 positions match TRBD2. V trimming: 5 bases; J trimming: 10 bases; junction bases outside the gene matches: 13. The germline CDR1 and CDR2 sequences are SGHTA and FQGNSA. This CDR3 region has 16 residues.

This rearrangement joins TRBV30 to TRBJ1-5, with D possibly TRBD1 on 6 matching bases. This CDR3 comprises 13 residues. V was clipped by 2 bases and J by 10 bases, with 15 bases between them. The germline V gene has CDR1 GTSNPN and CDR2 SVGIG (reference sequence). CDR3 sequence: CAWSLSAGTPQHF. The CDR3 DNA reads TGTGCCTGGAGTTTATCCGCCGGGACACCCCAGCATTTT.

The rearrangement uses TRBV10-2 and TRBJ2-7, with D unresolved. Trimming shortened V by 0 bases and J by 2 bases, and 8 bases separated the two germline ends. The CDR3 runs to 14 residues. The germline gives CDR1 WSHSY, CDR2 SAAADI. CDR3 DNA: TGCGCCAGCAGTGAGTCCCCCGAGGCCTACGAGCAGTACTTC. It encodes CASSESPEAYEQYF.